This TCR beta chain was found in a study of cytomegalovirus exposure and HLA in healthy donors. About the study: Roughly 180 million T cells yielded approximately 100 million unique TCR beta sequences, as an earlier analysis found. General study findings and limits: A likely sequencing artifact accounted for one observed cluster of highly shared sequence variants. The listing of roughly 160 TCR beta chains classed them as cytomegalovirus-associated.

Researchers ran the PCR with 60 Vbeta and 13 Jbeta primers. Data came from immunoSEQ multiplex PCR; TCRdb stores just in-frame clones and leaves some out. The sample records almost 200,000 clones, 70% to 80% being singletons. As to this clone: Its target is not known.

Samples came from healthy bone marrow donors. This CDR3 spans 17 amino acids. The V gene lost 5 bases and the J gene lost 0 bases, with 18 bases spanning the gap. Germline V gene sequence: CDR1 LNHDA, CDR2 SQIVND (reference sequence). This receptor was identified in a male donor in good health and CMV-seropositive. The material sequenced was PBMCs. This chain connects TRBV19 to TRBJ2-3, with D perhaps TRBD2 (6 bases). The CDR3 sequence: CASSSSKGLDSTDTQYF. CDR3 in DNA: TGTGCCAGTAGTTCCTCCAAGGGACTGGACAGCACAGATACGCAGTATTTT.